These 20 T cell receptor beta chains were all obtained from the same sample, sequenced in a study of spatial heterogeneity in lung cancer. TCRdb ran MiXCR on the 5' RACE reads and lists one entry per CDR3 protein. The table records about 3,000 distinct CDR3 sequences, approximately 2.8% of them present only once. Time point given: sample taken at primary tumor resection. This specimen consisted of normal lung tissue next to the tumor, obtained at surgery. These receptors all stem from a male donor with early-stage non-small cell lung cancer.

The chain has TRBV28 and TRBJ2-7; 11 nucleotides agree with TRBD1. V shed 3 bases and J 3 bases; nucleotides not matched to a gene: 4. There are 15 residues in the CDR3. Germline lookup yields CDR1 MDHEN and CDR2 SYDVKM. The CDR3 reads CASSFTGTGGYEQYF. As DNA, the CDR3 is TGTGCCAGCAGTTTCACCGGGACAGGGGGCTACGAGCAGTACTTC.

This clonotype was seen repeatedly, ten times or more. The rearrangement uses TRBV5-1 and TRBJ2-7; D gene ambiguous. Germline values: CDR1 SGHRS, CDR2 YFSETQ. This CDR3 is 15 amino acids long. The V end was cut by 0 bases, the J end by 5 bases, with 15 bases between. CDR3 sequence (DNA): TGCGCCAGCAGCTTGGAGGGCCACGTCTCAGACGAGCAGTACTTC. Its protein is CASSLEGHVSDEQYF.

In its sample, this clonotype was seen many times. This chain connects TRBV27 to TRBJ2-3; D is possibly TRBD2 (7 bases). Trimming stripped 3 bases from V and 2 bases from J, with 15 bases between. This CDR3 contains 16 residues. Germline CDR1 is MNHEY and CDR2 is SMNVEV (reference sequence). The CDR3: CASSLGGRGFTDTQYF. For the CDR3, the DNA is TGTGCCAGCAGTTTGGGAGGGAGGGGGTTCACAGATACGCAGTATTTT.

Sample share makes this clonotype medium-sized. The CDR3 loop reads CASSLAPRVPTYEQYF. DNA for the CDR3: TGTGCCAGCAGCTTAGCGCCCCGGGTTCCGACCTACGAGCAGTACTTC. This chain joins TRBV11-2 and TRBJ2-7; no firm D call. This CDR3 is 16 amino acids long. Germline V gives CDR1 SGHAT, CDR2 FQNNGV. V lost 1 base, J lost 2 bases, and 15 bases lay in between. The whole variable domain, remainder taken from reference TRBV11-2 and TRBJ2-7, is EAGVAQSPRYKIIEKRQSVAFWCNPISGHATLYWYQQILGQGPKLLIQFQNNGVVDDSQLPKDRFSAERLKGVDSTLKIQPAKLEDSAVYLCASSLAPRVPTYEQYFGPGTRLTVT.

This clonotype was seen many times. The J gene is TRBJ2-3, the V gene TRBV4-1; D may correspond to TRBD1 or TRBD2 (6 bases each). Germline CDR1 MGHRA, CDR2 YSYEKL. This CDR3 is built from 16 residues. V was trimmed by 0 bases and J by 1 base, leaving 11 bases between them. For the CDR3, the DNA is TGCGCCAGCAGCCAAGATGGAAGGGGGGGCACAGATACGCAGTATTTT. Encoded protein: CASSQDGRGGTDTQYF.

The chain is built from TRBV2 and TRBJ2-1; D remains ambiguous. The CDR3 length is 15 residues. Trimming cost V 1 base and J 0 bases, with 7 bases left between them. Germline-derived CDR1 and CDR2 are SNHLY and FYNNEI. The CDR3 region has the DNA TGTGCCAGCAGTGAAGACCGCTTCTCCTACAATGAGCAGTTCTTC. Its translation: CASSEDRFSYNEQFF.

Within the sample, this clonotype is medium-sized. This sequence joins TRBV12-3 or TRBV12-4 and TRBJ2-1, with D possibly being TRBD1 or TRBD2 (5 bases each). Trimming removed 10 bases at V and 3 bases at J, with 13 bases between. The CDR3 totals 13 residues. The chain's CDR3 is CATQGPNYNEQFF. The CDR3 DNA follows: TGTGCCACCCAGGGACCAAACTACAATGAGCAGTTCTTC.

The sample holds a few counts of this clonotype. The genes are TRBV5-1 and TRBJ1-5, with 10 bases matching TRBD1. V dropped 4 bases and J dropped 5; count of bases not matched to a gene: 6. The CDR3 has 15 amino acids. CDR1 and CDR2 from the germline V gene are SGHRS and YFSETQ. The CDR3 DNA is TGCGCCAGCAGCCCGACAGGGGGCAGCGATCAGCCCCAGCATTTT. Translation gives CASSPTGGSDQPQHF.

This clonotype is medium-sized (0.01 to 0.1%). The CDR3 DNA reads TGCGCCAGGTTCGGGGGGATGAACACTGAAGCTTTCTTT. This sequence encodes CARFGGMNTEAFF. The chain combines TRBV5-1 with TRBJ1-1, with D possibly matching TRBD1 (5 bases). The ends were cut back, 8 bases at V and 0 bases at J, with 11 bases in the middle. Germline lookup yields CDR1 SGHRS and CDR2 YFSETQ. CDR3 size: 13 residues.

In this sample, this clonotype turned up many times. The rearrangement joins TRBV10-3 to TRBJ2-5; TRBD1 agrees at 10 bases. V shed 6 bases and J 5 bases; nucleotides not matched to a gene: 6. This CDR3 has 14 residues. Germline V gene sequence: CDR1 ENHRY, CDR2 SYGVKD. CDR3 bases: TGTGCCATCAGGCGGGACAGGGGAAGCGAGACCCAGTACTTC. It specifies CAIRRDRGSETQYF.

The table lists this clonotype with many counts. The chain recombines TRBV29-1 with TRBJ1-2; D might be TRBD1 (5 bases). The CDR3 loop spans 14 amino acids. The ends were cut back, 6 bases at V and 1 base at J, with 15 bases in the middle. Germline-derived CDR1 and CDR2 are SQVTM and ANQGSEA. The CDR3 sequence is CSVGTAKSNYGYTF. In DNA, the CDR3 is TGCAGCGTGGGGACCGCAAAAAGTAACTATGGCTACACCTTC.

In its sample, this clonotype was seen many times. The V and J genes are TRBV28 and TRBJ1-2; no clear D. The CDR3 covers 13 residues. Trimming took 2 bases from V and 1 from J, leaving 5 bases between them. CDR1 MDHEN and CDR2 SYDVKM come from the germline V gene. CDR3 region: CASSLGVNYGYTF. The CDR3, as DNA: TGTGCCAGCAGTTTAGGGGTTAACTATGGCTACACCTTC.

By share, this clonotype ranks as medium-sized. V usage is TRBV19 and J usage is TRBJ1-6; no definite D call. CDR1 and CDR2 (germline): LNHDA, SQIVND (reference sequence). V was shortened by 5 bases and J by 7 bases, with 9 bases between the two germline ends. The CDR3 is made up of 13 amino acids. The CDR3 DNA reads TGTGCCAGTAGTTTGGATGCAAATTCACCCCTCCACTTT. It encodes CASSLDANSPLHF.

V usage is TRBV11-2 and J usage is TRBJ1-6, with D possibly being TRBD1 (6 bases). CDR1 and CDR2 from the germline V gene are SGHAT and FQNNGV. Between the trimmed V and J ends, which lost 6 bases and 7 bases, there was a span of 25 bases. CDR3 length: 18 amino acids. The CDR3, as DNA: TGTGCCAGCAGGCAATCGCTCCTTTCGTGGGACATCAATTCACCCCTCCACTTT. Encoded protein: CASRQSLLSWDINSPLHF.

This clonotype is termed medium-sized. The V gene is TRBV18, the J gene TRBJ2-5; possible D gene TRBD1, 5 bases. The germline CDR1 and CDR2 sequences are KGHSH and LQKENI. V lost 2 bases and J lost 3, with 13 bases in between. The CDR3 length is 15 residues. CDR3 sequence reads: CASSPTQGWEETQYF. In nucleotides, the CDR3 is TGTGCCAGCTCACCAACCCAGGGCTGGGAAGAGACCCAGTACTTC.

This clonotype appeared many times. The chain recombines TRBV13 with TRBJ1-2, with 10 bases matching TRBD1. Germline V CDR1 and CDR2: PRHDT, FYEKMQ (reference sequence). This CDR3 has 14 residues. Germline trimming cut 5 bases from V and 6 bases from J; bases unmatched to any gene: 6. The CDR3 sequence: CASSPGTGVHGYTF. The CDR3, as DNA: TGTGCCAGCAGCCCAGGGACAGGGGTCCATGGCTACACCTTC.

This clonotype was counted at least ten times. V and J are TRBV7-9 and TRBJ2-7, with D hard to call. V gave up 3 bases and J gave up 0 bases, with 9 bases separating them. Germline-derived CDR1 and CDR2 are SEHNR and FQNEAQ (reference sequence). The CDR3 totals 14 residues. CDR3 amino acids: CASSFRSPSYEQYF. CDR3 coding DNA: TGTGCCAGCAGCTTCCGCAGCCCCTCCTACGAGCAGTACTTC.

This clonotype has a count of ten or more. The chain employs TRBV28 and TRBJ2-7; 11 bases map to TRBD1. After removal of 2 bases from V and 6 bases from J, the junction contained 3 bases not matched to a gene. The CDR3 sequence is 14 residues long. Germline CDR1 reads MDHEN; CDR2 reads SYDVKM. CDR3 sequence: CASSLAGTGGEQYF. The CDR3, as DNA: TGTGCCAGCAGTTTAGCTGGGACAGGGGGCGAGCAGTACTTC. The whole variable domain, filled in from reference TRBV28 and TRBJ2-7, reads DVKVTQSSRYLVKRTGEKVFLECVQDMDHENMFWYRQDPGLGLRLIYFSYDVKMKEKGDIPEGYSVSREKKERFSLILESASTNQTSMYLCASSLAGTGGEQYFGPGTRLTVT.

This clonotype is classed as medium-sized. The CDR3 DNA follows: TGTGCCAGCAGCACCCCGCTAGCGGGAGCGTCCTACAATGAGCAGTTCTTC. This translates into CASSTPLAGASYNEQFF. J is TRBJ2-1 and V is TRBV9; TRBD2 matches 10 bases. The germline gives CDR1 SGDLS, CDR2 YYNGEE. V shed 4 bases and J 1 base; nucleotides not matched to a gene: 8. This CDR3 region has 17 residues.

This clonotype has ten or more counts. The chain has TRBV7-2 and TRBJ2-5; maybe TRBD1 (5 bases). V lost 5 bases to trimming and J lost 5 bases, with 21 bases between them. The germline V gene encodes CDR1 SGHTA and CDR2 FQGNSA. This CDR3 is built from 16 residues. In DNA form, the CDR3 reads TGTGCCAGCAGCCTACGACGGGCAGGGAAGGGGGAGACCCAGTACTTC. Residues: CASSLRRAGKGETQYF.